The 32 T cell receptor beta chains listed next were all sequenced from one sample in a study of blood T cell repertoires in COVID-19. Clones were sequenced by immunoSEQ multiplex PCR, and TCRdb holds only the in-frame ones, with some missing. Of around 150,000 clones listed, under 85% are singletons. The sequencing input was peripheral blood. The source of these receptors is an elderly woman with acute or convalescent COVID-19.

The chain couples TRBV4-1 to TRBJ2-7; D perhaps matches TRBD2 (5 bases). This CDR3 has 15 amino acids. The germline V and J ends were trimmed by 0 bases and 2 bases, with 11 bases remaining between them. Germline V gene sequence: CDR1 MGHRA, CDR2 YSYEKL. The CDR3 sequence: CASSQEAEMTYEQYF. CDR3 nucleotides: TGCGCCAGCAGCCAAGAAGCGGAGATGACCTACGAGCAGTACTTC.

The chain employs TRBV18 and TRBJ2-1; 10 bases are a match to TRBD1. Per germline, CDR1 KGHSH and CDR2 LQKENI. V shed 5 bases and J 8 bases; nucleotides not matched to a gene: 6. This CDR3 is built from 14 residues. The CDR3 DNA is TGTGCCAGCTCAGCAGACAGGGGGCACGATGAGCAGTTCTTC. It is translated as CASSADRGHDEQFF.

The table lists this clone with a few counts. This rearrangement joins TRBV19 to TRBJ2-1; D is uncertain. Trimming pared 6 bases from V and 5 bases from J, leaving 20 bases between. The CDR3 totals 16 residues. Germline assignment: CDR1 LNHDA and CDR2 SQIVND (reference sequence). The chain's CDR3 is CASSTPAQAPDNEQFF. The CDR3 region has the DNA TGTGCCAGTAGCACCCCCGCCCAAGCGCCGGACAATGAGCAGTTCTTC.

CDR3 in DNA: TGTGCCAGCAGCCATAGTACGGGGAAGTTCTCCTACAATGAGCAGTTCTTC. This codes for CASSHSTGKFSYNEQFF. The V and J genes are TRBV14 and TRBJ2-1; perhaps TRBD2 as D (5 bases). The CDR3 has 17 amino acids. In germline, CDR1 is SGHDN, CDR2 FVKESK. V lost 3 bases to trimming and J lost 0 bases, with 15 bases between them.

The CDR3 is CASSLGVNTEAFF. CDR3 sequence (DNA): TGTGCCAGCAGCTTAGGAGTGAACACTGAAGCTTTCTTT. This chain links TRBV11-3 with TRBJ1-1, with D uncertain. This CDR3 spans 13 amino acids. Germline CDR1 SGHNT, CDR2 YENEEA. V was shortened by 1 base and J by 0 bases, with 3 bases between the two germline ends. The full variable domain, completed using reference TRBV11-3 and TRBJ1-1, is EAGVVQSPRYKIIEKKQPVAFWCNPISGHNTLYWYLQNLGQGPELLIRYENEEAVDDSQLPKDRFSAERLKGVDSTLKIQPAELGDSAVYLCASSLGVNTEAFFGQGTRLTVV.

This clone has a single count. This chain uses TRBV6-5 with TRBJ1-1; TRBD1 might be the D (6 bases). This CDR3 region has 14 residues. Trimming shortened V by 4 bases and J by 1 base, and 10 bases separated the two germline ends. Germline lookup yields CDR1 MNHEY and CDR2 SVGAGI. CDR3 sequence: CASSSGQWNTEAFF. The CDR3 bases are TGTGCCAGCAGTTCCGGACAGTGGAACACTGAAGCTTTCTTT.

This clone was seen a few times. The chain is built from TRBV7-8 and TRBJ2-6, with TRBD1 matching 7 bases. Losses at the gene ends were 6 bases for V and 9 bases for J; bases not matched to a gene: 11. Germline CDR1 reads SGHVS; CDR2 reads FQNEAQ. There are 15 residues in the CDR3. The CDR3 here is CASRRDRVGDNVLTF. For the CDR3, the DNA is TGTGCCAGCAGGCGTGACAGGGTGGGCGACAACGTCCTGACTTTC.

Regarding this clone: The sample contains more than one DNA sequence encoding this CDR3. CDR3 in DNA: TGTGCCAGCAGCTCGGGACAGAGACAAGAGACCCAGTACTTC. Residues: CASSSGQRQETQYF. This chain connects TRBV11-1 to TRBJ2-5, with 7 bases lining up with TRBD1. Germline V gives CDR1 SGHAT, CDR2 FQDESV (reference sequence). The CDR3 covers 14 residues. The V gene end was trimmed by 4 bases and the J gene end by 2 bases; junction bases not matched to a gene: 4.

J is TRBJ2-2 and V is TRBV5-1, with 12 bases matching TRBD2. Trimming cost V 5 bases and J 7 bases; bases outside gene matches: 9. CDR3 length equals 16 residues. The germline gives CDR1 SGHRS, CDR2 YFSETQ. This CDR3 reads CASSWTSGTVIGELFF. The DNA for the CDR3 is TGCGCCAGCAGTTGGACTAGCGGGACAGTCATCGGGGAGCTGTTTTTT.

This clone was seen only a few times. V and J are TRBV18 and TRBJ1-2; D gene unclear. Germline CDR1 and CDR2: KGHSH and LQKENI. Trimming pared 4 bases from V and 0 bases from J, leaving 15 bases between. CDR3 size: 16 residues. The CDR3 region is CASSLEMELANYGYTF. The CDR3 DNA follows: TGTGCCAGCTCACTCGAGATGGAGTTAGCTAACTATGGCTACACCTTC.

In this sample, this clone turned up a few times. Here the CDR3 reads CASSEPTGLTEAFF. In DNA form, the CDR3 reads TGTGCCAGTAGTGAGCCTACAGGTTTGACTGAAGCTTTCTTT. The rearrangement uses TRBV19 and TRBJ1-1, with TRBD1 as a possible D gene (5 bases). The germline V gene has CDR1 LNHDA and CDR2 SQIVND (reference sequence). This CDR3 contains 14 residues. V shed 5 bases and J shed 5 bases, with 15 bases lying between them. The variable domain in full, completed from reference TRBV19 and TRBJ1-1, reads DGGITQSPKYLFRKEGQNVTLSCEQNLNHDAMYWYRQDPGQGLRLIYYSQIVNDFQKGDIAEGYSVSREKKESFPLTVTSAQKNPTAFYLCASSEPTGLTEAFFGQGTRLTVV.

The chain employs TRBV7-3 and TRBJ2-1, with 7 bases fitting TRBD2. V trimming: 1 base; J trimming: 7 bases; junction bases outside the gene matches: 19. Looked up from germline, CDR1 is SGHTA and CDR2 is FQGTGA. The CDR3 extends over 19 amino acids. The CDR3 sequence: CASSLRPRDSGGSNNEQFF. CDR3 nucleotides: TGTGCCAGCAGCTTAAGGCCCCGGGATTCAGGCGGGAGTAATAATGAGCAGTTCTTC.

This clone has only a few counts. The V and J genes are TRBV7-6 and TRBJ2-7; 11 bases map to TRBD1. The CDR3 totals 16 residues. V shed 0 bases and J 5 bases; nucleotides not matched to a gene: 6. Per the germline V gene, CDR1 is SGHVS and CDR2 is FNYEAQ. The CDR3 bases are TGTGCCAGCAGCTTAGCGGCCGGACAGGGGGCCCACGAGCAGTACTTC. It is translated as CASSLAAGQGAHEQYF.

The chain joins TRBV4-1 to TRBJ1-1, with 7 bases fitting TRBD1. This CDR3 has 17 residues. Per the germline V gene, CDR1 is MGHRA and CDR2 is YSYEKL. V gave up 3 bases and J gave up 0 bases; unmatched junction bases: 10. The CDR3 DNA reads TGCGCCAGCAGCCACCCAACCTCAGACAGGGTGAACACTGAAGCTTTCTTT. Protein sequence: CASSHPTSDRVNTEAFF.

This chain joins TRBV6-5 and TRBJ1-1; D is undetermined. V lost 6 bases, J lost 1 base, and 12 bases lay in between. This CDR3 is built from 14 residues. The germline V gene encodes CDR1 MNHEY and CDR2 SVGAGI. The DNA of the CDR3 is TGTGCCAGCAGCTTCCGACTGGGGAACACTGAAGCTTTCTTT. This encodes CASSFRLGNTEAFF.

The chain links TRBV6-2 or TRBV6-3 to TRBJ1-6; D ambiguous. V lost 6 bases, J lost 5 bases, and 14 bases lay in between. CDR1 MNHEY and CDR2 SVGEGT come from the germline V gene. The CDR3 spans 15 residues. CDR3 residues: CASSRRGSDNSPLHF. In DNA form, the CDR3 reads TGTGCCAGCAGCCGGCGAGGGTCCGATAATTCACCCCTCCACTTT.

Written as DNA, the CDR3 is TGTGCCAGCAGCTCGGACAGGCTCAATTCACCCCTCCACTTT. Translation gives CASSSDRLNSPLHF. The V and J genes are TRBV11-2 and TRBJ1-6; 7 bases map to TRBD1. The CDR3 totals 14 residues. V was pared by 4 bases and J by 7 bases, with 4 bases of the junction left unmatched. Germline V gives CDR1 SGHAT, CDR2 FQNNGV.

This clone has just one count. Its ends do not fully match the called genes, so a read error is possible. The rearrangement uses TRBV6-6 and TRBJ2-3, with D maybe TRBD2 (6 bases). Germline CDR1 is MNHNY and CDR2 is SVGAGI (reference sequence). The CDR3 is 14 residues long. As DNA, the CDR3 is TGTGCCAGCAGTGACTCACTAGGGAGGGATACGCAGTATTTT. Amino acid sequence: CASSDSLGRDTQYF.

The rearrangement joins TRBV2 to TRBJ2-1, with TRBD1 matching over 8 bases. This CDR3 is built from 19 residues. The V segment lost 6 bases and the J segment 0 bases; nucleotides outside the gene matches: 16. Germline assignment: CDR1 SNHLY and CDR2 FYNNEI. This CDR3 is CASRWGGQGPPSSYNEQFF. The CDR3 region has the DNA TGTGCCAGCAGGTGGGGTGGACAGGGTCCTCCGAGCTCCTACAATGAGCAGTTCTTC.

As DNA, the CDR3 is TGCGCCAGCAGCCAACTAACCGGGACAGGGTTTCATGAGCAGTTCTTC. Its translation: CASSQLTGTGFHEQFF. This chain joins TRBV4-3 and TRBJ2-1; 9 nucleotides agree with TRBD1. Germline loops: CDR1 LGHNA, CDR2 YSLEER. The CDR3 is 16 residues long. V lost 2 bases, J lost 8 bases, and 10 bases stayed unmatched.

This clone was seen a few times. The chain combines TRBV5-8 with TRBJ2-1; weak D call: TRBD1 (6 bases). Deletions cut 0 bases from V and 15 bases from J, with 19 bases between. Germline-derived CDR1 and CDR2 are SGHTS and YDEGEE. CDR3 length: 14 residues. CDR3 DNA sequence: TGTGCCAGCAGCTTGGGGTCAAGACAGGTCAGATGGTTCTTC. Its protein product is CASSLGSRQVRWFF.

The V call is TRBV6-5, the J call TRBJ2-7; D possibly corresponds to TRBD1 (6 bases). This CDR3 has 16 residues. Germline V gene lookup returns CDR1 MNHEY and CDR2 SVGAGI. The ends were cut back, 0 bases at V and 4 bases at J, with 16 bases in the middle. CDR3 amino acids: CASSYSVPGDPYEQYF. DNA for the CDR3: TGTGCCAGCAGTTACTCGGTGCCAGGGGATCCTTACGAGCAGTACTTC.

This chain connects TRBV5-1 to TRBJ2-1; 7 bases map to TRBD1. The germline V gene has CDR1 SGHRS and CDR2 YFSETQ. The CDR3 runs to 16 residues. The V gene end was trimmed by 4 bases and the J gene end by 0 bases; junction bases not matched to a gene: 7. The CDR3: CASSRIHRGSYNEQFF. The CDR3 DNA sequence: TGCGCCAGCAGCCGTATCCACAGGGGCTCCTACAATGAGCAGTTCTTC.

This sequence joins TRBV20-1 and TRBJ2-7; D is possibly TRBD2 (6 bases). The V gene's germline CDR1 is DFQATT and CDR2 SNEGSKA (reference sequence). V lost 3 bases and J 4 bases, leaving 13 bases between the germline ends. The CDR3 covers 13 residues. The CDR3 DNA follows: TGCAGTGCTAGTGGGAGGTACGGTTACGAGCAGTACTTC. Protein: CSASGRYGYEQYF.

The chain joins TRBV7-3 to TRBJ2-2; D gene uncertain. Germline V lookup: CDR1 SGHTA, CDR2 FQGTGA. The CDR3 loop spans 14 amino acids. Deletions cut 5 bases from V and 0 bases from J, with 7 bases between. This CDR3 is CASSPLANTGELFF. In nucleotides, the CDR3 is TGTGCCAGCAGCCCCCTTGCGAACACCGGGGAGCTGTTTTTT.

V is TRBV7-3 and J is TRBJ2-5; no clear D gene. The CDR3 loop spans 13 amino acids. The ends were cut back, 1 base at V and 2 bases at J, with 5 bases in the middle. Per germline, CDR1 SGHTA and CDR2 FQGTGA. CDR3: CASSLRHQETQYF. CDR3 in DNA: TGTGCCAGCAGCTTAAGGCATCAAGAGACCCAGTACTTC. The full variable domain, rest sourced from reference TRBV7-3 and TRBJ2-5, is GAGVSQTPSNKVTEKGKYVELRCDPISGHTALYWYRQSLGQGPEFLIYFQGTGAADDSGLPNDRFFAVRPEGSVSTLKIQRTERGDSAVYLCASSLRHQETQYFGPGTRLLVL.

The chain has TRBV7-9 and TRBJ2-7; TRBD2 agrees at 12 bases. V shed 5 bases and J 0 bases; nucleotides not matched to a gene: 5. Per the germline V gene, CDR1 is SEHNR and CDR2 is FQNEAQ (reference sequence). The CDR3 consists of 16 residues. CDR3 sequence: CASSPGTSGFSYEQYF. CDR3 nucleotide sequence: TGTGCCAGCAGCCCTGGGACTAGCGGGTTCTCCTACGAGCAGTACTTC.

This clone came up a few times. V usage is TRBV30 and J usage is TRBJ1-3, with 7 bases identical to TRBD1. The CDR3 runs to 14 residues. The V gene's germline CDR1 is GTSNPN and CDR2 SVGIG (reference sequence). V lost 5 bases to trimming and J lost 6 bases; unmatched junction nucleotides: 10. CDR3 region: CAWDQGVVENTIYF. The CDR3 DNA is TGTGCCTGGGATCAGGGGGTAGTGGAAAACACCATATATTTT.

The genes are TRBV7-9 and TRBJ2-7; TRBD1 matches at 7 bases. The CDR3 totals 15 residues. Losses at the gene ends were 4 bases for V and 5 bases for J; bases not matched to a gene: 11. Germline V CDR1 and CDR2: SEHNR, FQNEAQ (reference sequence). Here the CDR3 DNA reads TGTGCCAGCAGCTCCCCCGAGGGGGCAAACCACGAGCAGTACTTC. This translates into CASSSPEGANHEQYF.

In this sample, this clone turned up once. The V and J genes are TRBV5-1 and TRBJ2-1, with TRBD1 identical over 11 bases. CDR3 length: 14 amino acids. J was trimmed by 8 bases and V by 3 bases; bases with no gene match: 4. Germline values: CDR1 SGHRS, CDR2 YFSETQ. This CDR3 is CASSSDRGQDEQFF. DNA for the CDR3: TGCGCCAGCAGCTCGGACAGGGGGCAAGATGAGCAGTTCTTC.

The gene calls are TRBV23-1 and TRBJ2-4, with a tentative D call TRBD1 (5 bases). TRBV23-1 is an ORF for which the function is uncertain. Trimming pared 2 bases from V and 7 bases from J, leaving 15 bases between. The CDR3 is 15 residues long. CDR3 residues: CASSQRHRSSNIQYF. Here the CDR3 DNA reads TGCGCCAGCAGTCAAAGACACAGGTCGAGTAACATTCAGTACTTC.

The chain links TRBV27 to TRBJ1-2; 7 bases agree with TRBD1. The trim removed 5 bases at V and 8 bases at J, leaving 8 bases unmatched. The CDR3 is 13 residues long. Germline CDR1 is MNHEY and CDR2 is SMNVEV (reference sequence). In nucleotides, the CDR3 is TGTGCCAGCAGTCGCCCGGGACAGAGAGGCTACACCTTC. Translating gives CASSRPGQRGYTF.